Below, 10 T cell receptor beta chains from the same sample are listed, as sequenced in a study of OX40 agonist ivuxolimab in advanced cancers. Generated by immunoSEQ multiplex PCR, the TCRdb table keeps only in-frame clones and is missing some. The sample contains roughly 70,000 clones, 87% of which appear only once. The specimen was CD4+ or CD8+ T cells sorted from blood, collected in a trial of the OX40 agonist ivuxolimab. The origin of the receptors is an adult with an advanced solid tumor such as melanoma, head and neck, liver or kidney cancer.

The chain couples TRBV10-3 to TRBJ2-3; 8 nucleotides align to TRBD1. From germline, CDR1 is ENHRY and CDR2 SYGVKD. The CDR3 totals 16 residues. J was trimmed by 2 bases and V by 5 bases; bases with no gene match: 9. Here the CDR3 reads CAISTTPGQATDTQYF. CDR3 DNA: TGTGCCATCAGTACGACACCGGGACAGGCCACAGATACGCAGTATTTT.

The rearrangement links TRBV30 to TRBJ1-3; tentatively, D is TRBD1 (5 bases). V was pared by 1 base and J by 4 bases, with 14 bases between. The CDR3 contains 15 residues. Germline V gives CDR1 GTSNPN, CDR2 SVGIG (reference sequence). CDR3 in amino acids: CAWSGGVSIGNTIYF. In nucleotides, the CDR3 is TGTGCCTGGAGTGGAGGGGTTTCTATCGGAAACACCATATATTTT.

The V gene is TRBV5-1, the J gene TRBJ2-1; TRBD2 matches 12 bases. With V trimmed by 7 bases and J by 4 bases, 12 bases remained unmatched. The germline V gene encodes CDR1 SGHRS and CDR2 YFSETQ. The CDR3 length is 17 residues. The CDR3 reads CASRPGLAGSGYNEQFF. The CDR3 region has the DNA TGCGCCAGCCGCCCCGGACTAGCGGGATCGGGGTACAATGAGCAGTTCTTC.

The sample holds one count of this clone. The chain is built from TRBV6-5 and TRBJ2-3, with 12 bases that match TRBD2. The CDR3 extends over 15 amino acids. In germline, CDR1 is MNHEY, CDR2 SVGAGI. Germline trimming cut 5 bases from V and 7 bases from J; bases unmatched to any gene: 7. In DNA form, the CDR3 reads TGTGCCAGCAGTAGGACTAGCGGGACTACAAATACGCAGTATTTT. This encodes CASSRTSGTTNTQYF.

The chain employs TRBV28 and TRBJ2-5, with D tentatively TRBD2 (7 bases). This CDR3 region has 17 residues. Germline V gene data show CDR1 as MDHEN and CDR2 as SYDVKM. The germline V and J ends were trimmed by 2 bases and 1 base, with 17 bases remaining between them. Written as DNA, the CDR3 is TGTGCCAGCAGTTTAAAGGGGGGGGCAGCAGCCCAAGAGACCCAGTACTTC. It codes for CASSLKGGAAAQETQYF.

The chain has TRBV7-3 and TRBJ2-2; D remains ambiguous. The CDR3 contains 12 residues. The germline gives CDR1 SGHTA, CDR2 FQGTGA. V was trimmed by 4 bases and J by 7 bases, leaving 7 bases between them. The CDR3 loop is CASSYFRGELFF. DNA for the CDR3: TGTGCCAGCAGCTACTTCCGCGGGGAGCTGTTTTTT.

The chain couples TRBV7-9 to TRBJ2-5; D not certain. The ends were cut back, 8 bases at V and 4 bases at J, with 11 bases in the middle. The length of the CDR3 is 12 residues. Germline V gene lookup returns CDR1 SEHNR and CDR2 FQNEAQ (reference sequence). The CDR3 nucleotides read TGTGCCAGCGGACGGTGGGTAGAGACCCAGTACTTC. Protein sequence: CASGRWVETQYF.

The chain carries TRBV4-1 and TRBJ2-7; the match to TRBD2 covers 7 bases. This CDR3 is built from 18 residues. V was clipped by 0 bases and J by 1 base; unmatched bases: 12. Germline V gene sequence: CDR1 MGHRA, CDR2 YSYEKL. CDR3 in amino acids: CASSQDRYALAASYEQYF. The CDR3 nucleotides are TGCGCCAGCAGCCAAGATCGGTACGCGCTAGCGGCTTCCTACGAGCAGTACTTC.

The V call is TRBV5-5, the J call TRBJ1-1; no definite D call. Trimming left V 0 bases short and J 5 bases short, with 11 bases between. The V gene's germline CDR1 is SGHKS and CDR2 YYEKEE (reference sequence). The CDR3 has 14 amino acids. CDR3 bases: TGTGCCAGCAGCTTGGAAGCTACGAGGACTGAAGCTTTCTTT. Translated: CASSLEATRTEAFF.

V usage is TRBV5-4 and J usage is TRBJ2-3; TRBD2 is a possible D gene (6 bases). Germline-derived CDR1 and CDR2 are SGHNT and YYREEE (reference sequence). The CDR3 has 15 residues. V dropped 4 bases and J dropped 0 bases, with 12 bases sitting between them. The CDR3 DNA sequence: TGTGCCAGCAGCGACGGGAGTAGAAGCACAGATACGCAGTATTTT. The encoded protein is CASSDGSRSTDTQYF.